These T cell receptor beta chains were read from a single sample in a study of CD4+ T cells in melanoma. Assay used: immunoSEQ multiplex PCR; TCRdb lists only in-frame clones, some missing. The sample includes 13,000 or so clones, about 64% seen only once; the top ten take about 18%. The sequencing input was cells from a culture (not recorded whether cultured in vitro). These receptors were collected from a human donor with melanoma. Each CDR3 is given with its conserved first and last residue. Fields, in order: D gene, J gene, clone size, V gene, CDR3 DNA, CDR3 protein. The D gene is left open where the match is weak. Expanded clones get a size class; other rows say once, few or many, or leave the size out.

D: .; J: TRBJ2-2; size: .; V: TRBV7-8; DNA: TGTGCCAGCAGCTTAAGCTCTCGATCGGCCGGGGAGCTGTTTTTT; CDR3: CASSLSSRSAGELFF
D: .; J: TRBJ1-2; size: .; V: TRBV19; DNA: TGTGCCAGTAGGAGAGAGGGCTATGGCTACACCTTC; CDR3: CASRREGYGYTF
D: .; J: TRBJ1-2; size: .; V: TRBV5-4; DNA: TGTGCCAGCAGCTCAAGTCGGGGGCGCGGGAACTATGGCTACACCTTC; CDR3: CASSSSRGRGNYGYTF
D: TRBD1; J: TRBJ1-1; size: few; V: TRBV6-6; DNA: TGTGCCAGCGCTGCAGGGACAGCCGGTCGAGGAGCTTTCTTT; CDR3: CASAAGTAGRGAFF
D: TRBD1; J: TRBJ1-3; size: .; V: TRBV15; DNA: TGTGCCACCAGCACGGGACAGCTCTTGGGAAACACCATATATTTT; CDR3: CATSTGQLLGNTIYF
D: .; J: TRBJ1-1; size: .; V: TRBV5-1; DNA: TGCGCCAGCAGCTTGGGCCGCCCTGGGGGCACTGAAGCTTTCTTT; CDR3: CASSLGRPGGTEAFF
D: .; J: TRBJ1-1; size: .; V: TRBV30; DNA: TGTGCCTGGAAAGGGCCTGGGTCGGCTTTCTTT; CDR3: CAWKGPGSAFF
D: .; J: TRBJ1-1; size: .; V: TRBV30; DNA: TGTGCCTGGAGCCCGGGGGACACTGAAGCTTTCTTT; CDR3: CAWSPGDTEAFF
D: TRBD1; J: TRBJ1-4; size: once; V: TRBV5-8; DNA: TGTGCCAGCAGCTTAGGTCCGGGACAGGGTAATGAAAAACTGTTTTTT; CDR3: CASSLGPGQGNEKLFF
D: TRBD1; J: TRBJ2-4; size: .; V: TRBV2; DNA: TGTGCCAGCAGCCAGTATCAGGGGGTAGGGAACATTCAGTACTTC; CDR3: CASSQYQGVGNIQYF
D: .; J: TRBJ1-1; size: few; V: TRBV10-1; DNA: TGCGCCAGCAGTGAGTCGAGGACAAGGGCTGAAGCTTTCTTT; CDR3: CASSESRTRAEAFF
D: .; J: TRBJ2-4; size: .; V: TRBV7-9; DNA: TGTGCCAGCAGCCCGGACAGTCTAGCCAAAAACATTCAGTACTTC; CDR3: CASSPDSLAKNIQYF
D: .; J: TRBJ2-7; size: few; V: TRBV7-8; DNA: TGTGCCAGCAGCGGCGGGCTTTACGAGCAGTACTTC; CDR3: CASSGGLYEQYF
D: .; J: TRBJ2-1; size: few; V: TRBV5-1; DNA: TGCGCCAGCAGTCCCCGGCTTGGGCCCCCAGGTGAGCAGTTCTTC; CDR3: CASSPRLGPPGEQFF
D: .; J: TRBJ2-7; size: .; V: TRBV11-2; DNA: TGTGCCAGCAGCCCCCGTTTGGGGAACAACTACGAGCAGTACTTC; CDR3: CASSPRLGNNYEQYF
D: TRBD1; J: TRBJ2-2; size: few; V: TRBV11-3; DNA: TGTGCCAGCAGCCCCGGGGGACAGGGGCCCACCGGGGAGCTGTTTTTT; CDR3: CASSPGGQGPTGELFF
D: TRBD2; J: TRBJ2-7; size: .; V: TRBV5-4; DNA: TGTGCCAGCAGCTTGAGGGGGCTAGCGGGGGCCGAGCAGTACTTC; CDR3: CASSLRGLAGAEQYF
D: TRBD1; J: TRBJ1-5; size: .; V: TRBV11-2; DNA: TGTGCCAGCAGCACGGACAGGACTAGCAATCAGCCCCAGCATTTT; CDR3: CASSTDRTSNQPQHF
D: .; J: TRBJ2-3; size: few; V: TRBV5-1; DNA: TGCGCCAGCAGCTTACCCGGGACAACTAGCACAGATACGCAGTATTTT; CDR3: CASSLPGTTSTDTQYF
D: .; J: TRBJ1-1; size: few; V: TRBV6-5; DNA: TGTGCCAGCAGGATGACAGTGAACACTGAAGCTTTCTTT; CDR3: CASRMTVNTEAFF
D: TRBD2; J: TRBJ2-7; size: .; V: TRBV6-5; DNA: TGTGCCAGCAATCGCCTAGCGGGGGTCGGGGAGCAGTACTTC; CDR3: CASNRLAGVGEQYF
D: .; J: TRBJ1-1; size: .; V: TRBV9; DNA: TGTGCACACCAAAGGGCGTCGACGTACGAAGCTTTCTTT; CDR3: CAHQRASTYEAFF
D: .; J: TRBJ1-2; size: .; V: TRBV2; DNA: TGTGCCAGCTTGTCGGGGAGAGCTAACTATGGCTACACCTTC; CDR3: CASLSGRANYGYTF
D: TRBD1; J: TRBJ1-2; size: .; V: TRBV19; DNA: TGTGCCAGTAGTATCAGGACAGGGGGGTCTTATAACTATGGCTACACCTTC; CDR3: CASSIRTGGSYNYGYTF
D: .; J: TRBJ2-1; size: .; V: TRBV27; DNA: TGTGCCAGCAGTCAAACCCGATACAATGAGCAGTTCTTC; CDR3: CASSQTRYNEQFF
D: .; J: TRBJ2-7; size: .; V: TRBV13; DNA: TGTGCCAGCAGCTCGCCCCCGGGCAGGGACGTCCGGAGCGAGCAGTACTTC; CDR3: CASSSPPGRDVRSEQYF
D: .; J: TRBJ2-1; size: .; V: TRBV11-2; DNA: TGTGCCAGCAGCTGGGAGAGGGCTGGGGGGCAGGGTGAGCAGTTCTTC; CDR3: CASSWERAGGQGEQFF
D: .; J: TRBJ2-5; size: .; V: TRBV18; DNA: TGTGCCAGCTCACCACAGGAACCCCAAGAGACCCAGTACTTC; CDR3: CASSPQEPQETQYF
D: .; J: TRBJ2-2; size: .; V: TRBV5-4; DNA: TGTGCCAGCAGCTTGTTTGGGGTGACCGGGGAGCTGTTTTTT; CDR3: CASSLFGVTGELFF
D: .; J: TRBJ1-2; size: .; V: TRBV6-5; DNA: TGTGCCAGCAGTTACTCGGGGGCCCGTCATAACTATGGCTACACCTTC; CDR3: CASSYSGARHNYGYTF
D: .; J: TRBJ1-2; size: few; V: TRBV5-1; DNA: TGCGCCAGCAGGCCCGCGGGAGGGTCTAACTATGGCTACACCTTC; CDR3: CASRPAGGSNYGYTF
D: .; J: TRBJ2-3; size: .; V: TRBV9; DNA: TGTGCCAGCAGCTATCGGGGCAGAGATACGCAGTATTTT; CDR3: CASSYRGRDTQYF
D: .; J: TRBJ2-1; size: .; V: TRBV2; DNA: TGTGCCAGCGAGCAACCCCTCCGGGACGTTAACTATGAGCAGTTCTTC; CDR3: CASEQPLRDVNYEQFF
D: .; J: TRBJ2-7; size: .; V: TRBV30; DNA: TGTGCCTGGAGTGTAACGTCCACAGGAGTTTCCTACGAGCAGTACTTC; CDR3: CAWSVTSTGVSYEQYF
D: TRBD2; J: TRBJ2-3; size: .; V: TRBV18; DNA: TGTGCCAGCTCACAGGCTAGCGGGGTAACAAGCACAGATACGCAGTATTTT; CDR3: CASSQASGVTSTDTQYF
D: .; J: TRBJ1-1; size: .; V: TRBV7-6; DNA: TGTGCCAGCAGCCAAGGGGGGGGATGGAACACTGAAGCTTTCTTT; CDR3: CASSQGGGWNTEAFF
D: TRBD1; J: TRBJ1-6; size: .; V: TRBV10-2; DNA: TGCGCCAGCTACGGGACAGGGGGTTCACCCCTCCACTTT; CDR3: CASYGTGGSPLHF
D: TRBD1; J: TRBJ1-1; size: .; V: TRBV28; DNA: TGTGCCAGCAGGGACAGGGCTTTGAACACTGAAGCTTTCTTT; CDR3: CASRDRALNTEAFF
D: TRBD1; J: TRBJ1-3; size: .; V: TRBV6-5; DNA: TGTGCCAGCGGACAGGGGGCAACTGGAAACACCATATATTTT; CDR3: CASGQGATGNTIYF
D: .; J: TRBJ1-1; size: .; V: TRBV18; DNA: TGTGCCAGCTCACGTGGGCAGGCGAACACTGAAGCTTTCTTT; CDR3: CASSRGQANTEAFF
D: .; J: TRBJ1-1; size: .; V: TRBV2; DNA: TGTGCCAGCAGTGAAGAATCGGTAGGCTTCACTGAAGCTTTCTTT; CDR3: CASSEESVGFTEAFF
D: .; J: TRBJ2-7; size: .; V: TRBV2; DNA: TGTGCCGGAGGAGGGGGGATTTCCTACGAGCAGTACTTC; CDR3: CAGGGGISYEQYF
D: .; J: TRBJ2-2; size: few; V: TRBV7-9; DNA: TGTGCCAGCAGCTACATGGGGGGAAGTGGGGAGCTGTTTTTT; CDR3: CASSYMGGSGELFF
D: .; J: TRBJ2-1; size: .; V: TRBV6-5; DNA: TGTGCCAGCAGTCTCCCTAGGGGGATCGAGTTCTTC; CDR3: CASSLPRGIEFF
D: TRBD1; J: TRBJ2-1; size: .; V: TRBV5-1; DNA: TGCGCCAGCAGCTCTGGACAGGGGGCGACGAATGAGCAGTTCTTC; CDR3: CASSSGQGATNEQFF
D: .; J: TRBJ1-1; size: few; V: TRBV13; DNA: TGTGCCAGCAGCTTGAGGGGTAGGACTGAAGCTTTCTTT; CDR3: CASSLRGRTEAFF
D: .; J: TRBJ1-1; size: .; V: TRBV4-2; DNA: TGTGCCAGCAGCCCCCTCGGGGGGAGCGGTGAAGCTTTCTTT; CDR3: CASSPLGGSGEAFF
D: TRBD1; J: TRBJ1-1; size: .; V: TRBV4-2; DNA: TGTGCCAGCAGCCAATTCGTGGACTTAACAGGGGGCGACACTGAAGCTTTCTTT; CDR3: CASSQFVDLTGGDTEAFF
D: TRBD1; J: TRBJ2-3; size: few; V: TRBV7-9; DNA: TGTGCCAGCAGCCCAGGCGGACAGGTTGCGGATACGCAGTATTTT; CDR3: CASSPGGQVADTQYF
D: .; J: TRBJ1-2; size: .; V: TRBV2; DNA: TGTGCCAGCAGTGGCAGGTCTCGCAACTATGGCTACACCTTC; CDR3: CASSGRSRNYGYTF
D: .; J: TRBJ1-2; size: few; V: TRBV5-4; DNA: TGTGCCAGCAGGTCCGTTGGATCCTATGGCTACACCTTC; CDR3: CASRSVGSYGYTF
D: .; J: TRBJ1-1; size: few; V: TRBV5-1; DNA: TGCGCCAGCAGCTTGAAAGCAGGCGTGAACACTGAAGCTTTCTTT; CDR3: CASSLKAGVNTEAFF
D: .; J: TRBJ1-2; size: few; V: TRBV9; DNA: TGTGCCAGCAGCGTAGGCCCAGGTTGGGGCTACACCTTC; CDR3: CASSVGPGWGYTF
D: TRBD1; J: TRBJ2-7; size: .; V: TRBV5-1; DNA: TGCGCCAGCAGCCTCCCCCGCGTGGGAAGTTCCGGGACAGGGGGCACCTACGAGCAGTACTTC; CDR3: CASSLPRVGSSGTGGTYEQYF
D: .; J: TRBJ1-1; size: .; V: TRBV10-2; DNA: TGCGCCAGCAGTGACCCCTCAGGGAACACTGAAGCTTTCTTT; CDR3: CASSDPSGNTEAFF
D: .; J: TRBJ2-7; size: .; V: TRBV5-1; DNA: TGCGCCAGCAGCGCACGACTGACAGCAGCCTACGAGCAGTACTTC; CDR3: CASSARLTAAYEQYF
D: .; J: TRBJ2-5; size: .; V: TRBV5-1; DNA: TGCGCCAGCAGCCCCCAGGGTTTGGAGACCCAGTACTTC; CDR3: CASSPQGLETQYF
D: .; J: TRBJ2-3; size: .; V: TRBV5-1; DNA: TGCGCCAGCAGCTTGAGTGGAGGGTGGGGAGATACGCAGTATTTT; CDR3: CASSLSGGWGDTQYF
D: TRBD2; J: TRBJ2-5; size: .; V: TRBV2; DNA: TGTGCCAGCAGTGAGACTAGCGGGGGCCCCCCCCGGCACTTC; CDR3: CASSETSGGPPRHF